The 5 T cell receptor beta chains given below trace back to one sample, sequenced in a study of shared clonotypes between healthy human individuals. Sequencing used immunoSEQ multiplex PCR; TCRdb keeps in-frame clones, though not all of them. The sample lists roughly 2 million clones, over 85% seen once, with 0.13% in the top ten. Sequencing was done on a sample of naive CD4+ T cells sorted from blood. The subset was: CD45RA+ positively selected. Receptors originate from a man between 18 and 29 years old in good health.

This CDR3 is CASRRLAGLNEQFF. The CDR3 bases are TGTGCCAGCAGACGACTAGCGGGGCTTAATGAGCAGTTCTTC. This chain joins TRBV2 and TRBJ2-1; 11 nucleotides line up with TRBD2. The V segment lost 6 bases and the J segment 7 bases; nucleotides outside the gene matches: 5. Germline CDR1 reads SNHLY; CDR2 reads FYNNEI. The CDR3 has 14 residues.

In this sample, this clone turned up once. This chain joins TRBV5-4 and TRBJ2-3; tentatively, D is TRBD1 (5 bases). CDR3 length equals 14 residues. The germline V and J ends were trimmed by 2 bases and 4 bases, with 11 bases remaining between them. Germline CDR1 is SGHNT and CDR2 is YYREEE (reference sequence). The CDR3 DNA reads TGTGCCAGCAGCTTTCCGAAGGGGTCAGATACGCAGTATTTT. It is translated as CASSFPKGSDTQYF.

The chain recombines TRBV9 with TRBJ2-2, with TRBD2 identical over 7 bases. The length of the CDR3 is 17 residues. Germline V gene data show CDR1 as SGDLS and CDR2 as YYNGEE. After removal of 0 bases from V and 3 bases from J, the junction contained 8 bases not matched to a gene. The DNA of the CDR3 is TGTGCCAGCAGCGTAGCAGGCGGCGGGAGACACACCGGGGAGCTGTTTTTT. Residues: CASSVAGGGRHTGELFF.

The chain employs TRBV28 and TRBJ2-1; D unresolved. This CDR3 comprises 12 residues. V shed 3 bases and J shed 10 bases, with 10 bases lying between them. Germline CDR1 is MDHEN and CDR2 is SYDVKM. The CDR3 here is CASSLLQLEQFF. As DNA, the CDR3 is TGTGCCAGCAGTTTGCTTCAACTCGAGCAGTTCTTC.

The chain is built from TRBV4-3 and TRBJ1-5; D remains unclear. The length of the CDR3 is 13 residues. V lost 0 bases and J 7 bases, leaving 7 bases between the germline ends. Germline V gives CDR1 LGHNA, CDR2 YSLEER. The CDR3 region is CASSQETGQPQHF. The CDR3 DNA reads TGCGCCAGCAGCCAAGAGACGGGGCAGCCCCAGCATTTT.